These T cell receptor beta chains were read from a single sample in a study of blood T cell repertoires in COVID-19. The assay was immunoSEQ multiplex PCR, and TCRdb's table has in-frame clones only and misses some. The profile shows hundreds of thousands of clones, roughly nine tenths of them singletons. The sequencing input was PBMCs or T cells enriched from blood (not recorded which). The receptors derive from a woman aged 50 to 60 in a cohort exposed to, infected with or recovered from COVID-19 (not recorded which). The CDR3 runs from the conserved cysteine through the conserved F or W. Fields, in order: clone size, V gene, D gene, CDR3 protein. D genes are given only for firm matches. Not every row has a clone size; where given, it reads once, few, many or a size class.

abundance: NA
v_gene: TRBV7-3
d_gene: NA
CDR3aa: CASSPNSGEQFF

abundance: NA
v_gene: TRBV28
d_gene: NA
CDR3aa: CASSLLSAQRNSPLHF

abundance: few
v_gene: TRBV7-3
d_gene: NA
CDR3aa: CASSRGGRAFF

abundance: NA
v_gene: TRBV7-9
d_gene: NA
CDR3aa: CASSQTPGELFF

abundance: NA
v_gene: TRBV15
d_gene: NA
CDR3aa: CATSRDLPSELFF

abundance: NA
v_gene: TRBV4-1
d_gene: NA
CDR3aa: CASTPGITNYGYTF

abundance: NA
v_gene: TRBV29-1
d_gene: NA
CDR3aa: CSVSLQDNYGYTF

abundance: NA
v_gene: TRBV27
d_gene: NA
CDR3aa: CASSFRWAFGSENIQYF

abundance: once
v_gene: TRBV6-5
d_gene: TRBD1
CDR3aa: CASSLTGTVSSYEQYF

abundance: NA
v_gene: TRBV5-6
d_gene: NA
CDR3aa: CASSLEVGLSSYNEQFF

abundance: NA
v_gene: TRBV25-1
d_gene: TRBD1
CDR3aa: CASTDRRRDGYTF

abundance: NA
v_gene: TRBV5-4
d_gene: NA
CDR3aa: CASSPAEVSLGYGYTF

abundance: NA
v_gene: TRBV9
d_gene: NA
CDR3aa: CASSSDRQPYNEQFF

abundance: NA
v_gene: TRBV25-1
d_gene: NA
CDR3aa: CASSELHSGNTIYF

abundance: NA
v_gene: TRBV27
d_gene: TRBD1
CDR3aa: CASSFTGTGAYGYTF

abundance: NA
v_gene: TRBV3-1/TRBV3-2
d_gene: NA
CDR3aa: CASSQEGTHGNTIYF

abundance: NA
v_gene: TRBV7-9
d_gene: NA
CDR3aa: CASSLVSGTGELFF

abundance: NA
v_gene: TRBV18
d_gene: NA
CDR3aa: CASSPSSPGSNSPLHF